A single sample is the source of the 20 T cell receptor beta chains below, sequenced in a study of blood T cell repertoires in COVID-19. Repertoires were generated with immunoSEQ multiplex PCR, while TCRdb's copy carries only in-frame clones and drops some. The repertoire consists of around 310,000 clones, with roughly 89% occurring once and the leading ten covering over 8.5%. The sample was PBMCs or T cells enriched from blood (not recorded which). These receptor sequences come from a woman aged 25 to 45 who had recovered from COVID-19.

The chain recombines TRBV5-4 with TRBJ2-3; tentative D call: TRBD1 (5 bases). CDR3 length equals 16 residues. Trimming cost V 4 bases and J 0 bases, with 15 bases left between them. Germline CDR1 reads SGHNT; CDR2 reads YYREEE (reference sequence). In nucleotides, the CDR3 is TGTGCCAGCAGCAAACCTTCGACAGATAGCACAGATACGCAGTATTTT. The encoded protein is CASSKPSTDSTDTQYF.

The gene calls are TRBV28 and TRBJ2-2; D gene unclear. V lost 2 bases to trimming and J lost 1 base, with 14 bases between them. CDR3 size: 17 residues. CDR1 is MDHEN and CDR2 is SYDVKM in the germline V gene. The CDR3 bases are TGTGCCAGCAGTTTAGGTGTCCGGGTAAAGAACACCGGGGAGCTGTTTTTT. Its translation: CASSLGVRVKNTGELFF.

This clone showed up just once. V gene TRBV27 combines with J gene TRBJ2-1; 8 bases map to TRBD2. The CDR3 is 15 residues long. CDR1 is MNHEY and CDR2 is SMNVEV in the germline V gene (reference sequence). V shed 2 bases, J shed 5 bases, and the junction held 5 bases outside the gene matches. The CDR3 loop reads CASSLMGLVHNEQFF. CDR3 in DNA: TGTGCCAGCAGTTTAATGGGACTAGTGCACAATGAGCAGTTCTTC.

Worth noting for this clone: The identical CDR3 is also encoded by other nucleotide sequences in the sample. V is TRBV18 and J is TRBJ1-1; 8 positions agree with TRBD1. V shed 6 bases, J shed 1 base, and the junction held 1 base outside the gene matches. This CDR3 region has 13 residues. Germline V gives CDR1 KGHSH, CDR2 LQKENI. The CDR3 sequence is CASSGQGNTEAFF. The CDR3, as DNA: TGTGCCAGCTCCGGACAGGGGAACACTGAAGCTTTCTTT. Using reference TRBV18 and TRBJ1-1 for the parts outside the CDR3, the full variable domain is NAGVMQNPRHLVRRRGQEARLRCSPMKGHSHVYWYRQLPEEGLKFMVYLQKENIIDESGMPKERFSAEFPKEGPSILRIQQVVRGDSAAYFCASSGQGNTEAFFGQGTRLTVV.

The V gene is TRBV5-6, the J gene TRBJ1-3; D remains unclear. V lost 0 bases to trimming and J lost 7 bases, with 11 bases between them. This CDR3 has 14 amino acids. Per germline, CDR1 SGHDT and CDR2 YYEEEE. DNA for the CDR3: TGTGCCAGCAGCTTGGCAGGATCTCTCAACACCATATATTTT. Translated, it gives CASSLAGSLNTIYF.

This chain links TRBV19 with TRBJ1-5; 8 bases are a match to TRBD1. Trimming took 7 bases from V and 4 from J; bases not matched to a gene: 6. Germline CDR1 and CDR2: LNHDA and SQIVND (reference sequence). The CDR3 is 14 amino acids. CDR3 coding DNA: TGTGCCAGTAACACGGACAGGGTTAATCAGCCCCAGCATTTT. It codes for CASNTDRVNQPQHF.

The rearrangement links TRBV28 to TRBJ2-1; 7 positions match TRBD2. This CDR3 region has 15 residues. Germline CDR1 is MDHEN and CDR2 is SYDVKM. The V segment lost 2 bases and the J segment 7 bases; nucleotides outside the gene matches: 8. CDR3 residues: CASSLLAATGNEQFF. CDR3 sequence (DNA): TGTGCCAGCAGTTTACTAGCGGCAACGGGAAATGAGCAGTTCTTC.

This chain connects TRBV3-1 (or the pseudogene TRBV3-2) to TRBJ1-1, with D uncertain. This CDR3 has 14 residues. With 1 base removed from V and 6 bases from J, the gap between germline ends came to 12 bases. The germline gives CDR1 LGHDT, CDR2 YNNKEL (reference sequence). CDR3 loop: CASSQGEVWSEAFF. CDR3 DNA: TGTGCCAGCAGCCAAGGGGAGGTCTGGTCTGAAGCTTTCTTT.

The genes are TRBV30 and TRBJ1-5; D gene ambiguous. CDR1 is GTSNPN, CDR2 SVGIG, per germline (reference sequence). The CDR3 has 12 amino acids. V was pared by 0 bases and J by 5 bases, with 5 bases between. CDR3 DNA: TGTGCCTGGAGTGTACGGGATCAGCCCCAGCATTTT. Residues: CAWSVRDQPQHF.

The rearrangement joins TRBV27 to TRBJ2-2; the D gene is possibly TRBD2 (6 bases). V dropped 8 bases and J dropped 5 bases, with 18 bases sitting between them. The CDR3 totals 15 residues. Per the germline V gene, CDR1 is MNHEY and CDR2 is SMNVEV (reference sequence). The CDR3 DNA is TGTGCCAGCCTACCCGCGGGACGAGGAACCGGGGAGCTGTTTTTT. Its translation: CASLPAGRGTGELFF.

This chain joins TRBV27 and TRBJ2-7, with D possibly matching TRBD2 (6 bases). The V and J ends lost 5 bases and 12 bases respectively, with 20 bases between them. Germline CDR1 and CDR2: MNHEY and SMNVEV (reference sequence). The length of the CDR3 is 13 residues. The CDR3 region is CASSSLPGEVWYF. CDR3 nucleotides: TGTGCCAGCAGTAGTCTGCCGGGAGAAGTGTGGTACTTC.

The chain carries TRBV6-5 and TRBJ2-7; the match to TRBD2 covers 7 bases. V lost 7 bases and J lost 0; bases outside the gene matches: 9. Germline CDR1 reads MNHEY; CDR2 reads SVGAGI. The CDR3 contains 15 residues. The CDR3 spells CASTNTGRLSYEQYF. CDR3 sequence (DNA): TGTGCCAGCACAAACACCGGGAGGCTCTCCTACGAGCAGTACTTC.

The chain carries TRBV19 and TRBJ1-3; no clear D gene. Deletions cut 6 bases from V and 4 bases from J, with 10 bases between. The length of the CDR3 is 13 residues. Germline V CDR1 and CDR2: LNHDA, SQIVND (reference sequence). The CDR3 spells CASRGRPGNTIYF. CDR3 DNA: TGTGCCAGTAGGGGGAGGCCCGGAAACACCATATATTTT.

The chain couples TRBV2 to TRBJ2-7; the D gene is possibly TRBD1 (6 bases). The V and J ends lost 11 bases and 3 bases respectively, with 17 bases between them. Per germline, CDR1 SNHLY and CDR2 FYNNEI. The CDR3 is 13 amino acids. In nucleotides, the CDR3 is TGTGCCCAGCAAGGTGACAGGATCTACGAGCAGTACTTC. Encoded protein: CAQQGDRIYEQYF. Combining the CDR3 with reference TRBV2 and TRBJ2-7 gives the whole variable domain EPEVTQTPSHQVTQMGQEVILRCVPISNHLYFYWYRQILGQKVEFLVSFYNNEISEKSEIFDDQFSVERPDGSNFTLKIRSTKLEDSAMYFCAQQGDRIYEQYFGPGTRLTVT.

V gene TRBV7-9 combines with J gene TRBJ2-3; D call uncertain. Germline CDR1 is SEHNR and CDR2 is FQNEAQ (reference sequence). The CDR3 is 15 amino acids. Trimming cost V 2 bases and J 4 bases, with 13 bases left between them. The CDR3 loop is CASSLTRLTADTQYF. The DNA for the CDR3 is TGTGCCAGCAGCTTAACCCGGCTAACAGCAGATACGCAGTATTTT.

The chain recombines TRBV28 with TRBJ2-5; the D gene is possibly TRBD2 (7 bases). The V end was cut by 6 bases, the J end by 3 bases, with 17 bases between. Per germline, CDR1 MDHEN and CDR2 SYDVKM. This CDR3 is 15 amino acids long. The CDR3 bases are TGTGCCAGCAGCCCCAACGAGGGGGGGGAAGAGACCCAGTACTTC. Translation gives CASSPNEGGEETQYF.

The chain is built from TRBV11-2 and TRBJ2-7; the match to TRBD1 covers 8 bases. V shed 1 base, J shed 5 bases, and the junction held 7 bases outside the gene matches. Germline V gives CDR1 SGHAT, CDR2 FQNNGV. The CDR3 contains 15 residues. CDR3 in DNA: TGTGCCAGCAGCTTAGTATGGACAGGGAGCCACGAGCAGTACTTC. The encoded protein is CASSLVWTGSHEQYF.

Here the CDR3 reads CAISGYGNEQFF. The DNA for the CDR3 is TGTGCCATCAGTGGGTACGGTAATGAGCAGTTCTTC. The chain carries TRBV10-3 and TRBJ2-1; D not resolved. Germline-derived CDR1 and CDR2 are ENHRY and SYGVKD. Between the trimmed V and J ends, which lost 4 bases and 7 bases, there was a span of 8 bases. The CDR3 is 12 amino acids.

This chain's CDR3 is CASGLDSPGELFF. The CDR3 DNA reads TGTGCTAGTGGTTTGGACAGCCCCGGGGAGCTGTTTTTT. The chain links TRBV12-5 to TRBJ2-2; D is undetermined. CDR3 length: 13 residues. Trimming pared 1 base from V and 6 bases from J, leaving 6 bases between. Per the germline V gene, CDR1 is LGHNT and CDR2 is FRNRAP.

The chain carries TRBV24-1 and TRBJ2-3; 8 nucleotides match TRBD2. CDR1 is KGHDR and CDR2 is SFDVKD in the germline V gene. The CDR3 runs to 17 residues. V trimming: 3 bases; J trimming: 2 bases; junction bases outside the gene matches: 9. The CDR3 reads CATSDPKGAGDTDTQYF. CDR3 sequence (DNA): TGTGCCACCAGTGATCCGAAAGGAGCGGGGGACACAGATACGCAGTATTTT.